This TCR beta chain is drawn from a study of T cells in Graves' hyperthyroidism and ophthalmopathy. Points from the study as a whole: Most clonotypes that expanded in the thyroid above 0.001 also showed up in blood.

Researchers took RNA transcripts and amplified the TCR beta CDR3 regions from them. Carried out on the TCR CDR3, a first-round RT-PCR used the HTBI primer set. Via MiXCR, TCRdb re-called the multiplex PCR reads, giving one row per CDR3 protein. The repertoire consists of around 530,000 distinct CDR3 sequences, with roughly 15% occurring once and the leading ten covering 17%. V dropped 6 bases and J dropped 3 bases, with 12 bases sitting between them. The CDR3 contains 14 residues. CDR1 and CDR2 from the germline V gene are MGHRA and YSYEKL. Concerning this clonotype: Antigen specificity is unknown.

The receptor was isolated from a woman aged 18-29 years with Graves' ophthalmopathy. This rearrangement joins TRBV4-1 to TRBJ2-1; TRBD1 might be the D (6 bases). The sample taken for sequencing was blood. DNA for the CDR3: TGCGCCAGCAGATCTACAGGGAGCTACAATGAGCAGTTCTTC. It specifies CASRSTGSYNEQFF.